The clone carrying this T cell receptor beta chain has a single count. Antigen unknown. Assay used: immunoSEQ multiplex PCR; TCRdb lists only in-frame clones, some missing. The table has tens of thousands of clones, roughly 85% seen once; the top ten hold roughly 8%. This sample stems from a study of a mutant IDH1 vaccine in newly diagnosed glioma. V shed 8 bases and J shed 3 bases, with 16 bases lying between them. This CDR3 contains 14 residues. CDR1 LNHNV and CDR2 YYDKDF come from the germline V gene (reference sequence). Time point here: week 11, during vaccination. Topical imiquimod was applied with each vaccine dose, which held 300 ug of mutant IDH1 20-mer peptide.

The material sequenced was PBMCs, taken from a glioma patient whose treatment included an IDH1 peptide vaccine. The clonotype was recovered from a man aged 40-49 years with glioma. V is TRBV15 and J is TRBJ1-2; possibly TRBD1 for D (5 bases). CDR3 sequence (DNA): TGTGCCACCTCCTGGGGCAGAAGGGACTATGGCTACACCTTC. Its translation: CATSWGRRDYGYTF.